The clone carrying this T cell receptor beta chain was seen a single time. The data belong to a study of technical replicates of blood from several donors. Assay: immunoSEQ multiplex PCR; the TCRdb copy retains only in-frame clones and omits some. Seen here are roughly 80,000 clones, around 93% observed once, and the top ten hold roughly 0.23%. Germline values: CDR1 SSHAT, CDR2 FNYEAQ (reference sequence). The V gene lost 4 bases and the J gene lost 6 bases, with 18 bases spanning the gap. There are 16 residues in the CDR3. This receptor was identified in a human donor in good health. The chain couples TRBV7-7 to TRBJ2-2; D ambiguous. The source material was T cells isolated from PBMCs. The CDR3 DNA is TGTGCCAGCAGCTCCCGACTTGTCGAACACTCCGGGGAGCTGTTTTTT. It translates to CASSSRLVEHSGELFF.